These T cell receptor beta chains were read from a single sample in a study of shared clonotypes between healthy human individuals. Only in-frame clones appear in the TCRdb table, and some are missing; sequencing was by immunoSEQ multiplex PCR. Found here are 2 million to 2.5 million clones, more than 80% of them singletons; the top ten hold roughly 0.36%. Sequenced: naive CD4+ T cells from PBMCs. The origin of the receptors is a man younger than 30 in good health. Some clones in this sample may be carry-over from other donors' samples. CDR3s include the opening cysteine and the closing phenylalanine or tryptophan. A D gene is named only where the DNA matches it firmly. Some rows have no size entry. The others give once, few or many, or a class for an expanded clone.

clone_size j_call v_call d_call cdr3_nt cdr3_aa
few TRBJ1-4 TRBV2 . TGTGCCAGCAGTGAACTGGGTGAAAAACTGTTTTTT CASSELGEKLFF
. TRBJ1-5 TRBV19 . TGTGCCAGTAGTATCGGCCAGGGGTTTGGCAATCAGCCCCAGCATTTT CASSIGQGFGNQPQHF
once TRBJ2-6 TRBV18 . TGTGCCAGCTCACCAGGAGCTCTGGGGACCAACGTCCTGACTTTC CASSPGALGTNVLTF
once TRBJ1-4 TRBV28 . TGTGCCAGCAGTTTATCAGGGTCCCTTAATGAAAAACTGTTTTTT CASSLSGSLNEKLFF
. TRBJ1-3 TRBV30 . TGTGCCTGGAGTGTAAATTCTGGAAACACCATATATTTT CAWSVNSGNTIYF
. TRBJ1-3 TRBV4-1 TRBD1 TGCGCCAGCAGCCACGGGACAGGGTTGGACACCATATATTTT CASSHGTGLDTIYF
. TRBJ2-3 TRBV20-1 . TGCAGTGCTCCCCGTGGGGATACGCAGTATTTT CSAPRGDTQYF
. TRBJ2-2 TRBV28 . TGTGCCAGCAGTTCGGACTACGAGGATGGCACCGGGGAGCTGTTTTTT CASSSDYEDGTGELFF
. TRBJ2-3 TRBV5-1 TRBD2 TGCGCCAGCAGCTCCGGACTAGCGGGAGAATTTCCGTATTTT CASSSGLAGEFPYF
. TRBJ2-1 TRBV29-1 TRBD1 TGCAGCGCCGGGACAGACCCGAGCTCCTACAATGAGCAGTTCTTC CSAGTDPSSYNEQFF
. TRBJ1-2 TRBV6-1 . TGTGCCAGCAGTGGGCACGGGACGAACTATGGCTACACCTTC CASSGHGTNYGYTF
. TRBJ2-1 TRBV6-5 . TGTGCCAGCAGTTACGTTGGCAGGGGAAATGACAATGAGCAGTTCTTC CASSYVGRGNDNEQFF
. TRBJ1-1 TRBV19 TRBD1 TGTGCCAGTAGCCTATCTGGACCGGGCCAGGGGGGGGCTTTCTTT CASSLSGPGQGGAFF
. TRBJ2-3 TRBV4-2 TRBD2 TGTGCCAGCAGCCAATTCATGGGACTAGCGGGATTAGATACGCAGTATTTT CASSQFMGLAGLDTQYF
once TRBJ1-1 TRBV25-1 . TGTGCCAGCAGTGCCCCCTTGAACACTGAAGCTTTCTTT CASSAPLNTEAFF
. TRBJ2-7 TRBV28 . TGTGCCAGCAGTTGGCCCGGGTCCGGTTACGAGCAGTACTTC CASSWPGSGYEQYF
. TRBJ2-3 TRBV7-6 . TGTGCCAGCACAGGACAGCAGGCGGGCGCAGATACGCAGTATTTT CASTGQQAGADTQYF
once TRBJ1-5 TRBV7-6 . TGTGCCAGCAGCTTGCGGGCAAGGACAGCTAGCAATCAGCCCCAGCATTTT CASSLRARTASNQPQHF
. TRBJ2-1 TRBV29-1 . TGCAGCGGCATAAGGGGCTCCTACAATGAGCAGTTCTTC CSGIRGSYNEQFF
. TRBJ2-1 TRBV5-1 TRBD2 TGCGCCAGCAGTAGGGGGACTAGCCCTCCCATGACCCTCTTC CASSRGTSPPMTLF
. TRBJ2-2 TRBV28 TRBD1 TGTGCCAGCAGTTCATCCGGGACAGGTCCCGGGGAGCTGTTTTTT CASSSSGTGPGELFF
. TRBJ2-3 TRBV5-6 . TGTGCCAGCAGCCCTGGAGCCGCTCGCACAGATACGCAGTATTTT CASSPGAARTDTQYF
. TRBJ2-1 TRBV27 . TGTGCCAGCAGTCGCACCGGGACCTACAATGAGCAGTTCTTC CASSRTGTYNEQFF
. TRBJ2-2 TRBV18 . TGTGCCAGCTCACCCTCCAGGTCGAACGGGTTAGGCGGGGAGCTGTTTTTT CASSPSRSNGLGGELFF
. TRBJ2-7 TRBV6-6 TRBD1 TGTGCCAGCAGTTTTACAGGGGGCCCAGATAGTTACGAGCAGTACTTC CASSFTGGPDSYEQYF
. TRBJ1-2 TRBV7-2 . TGTGCCAGCAGCTTAGCTGGGGCTGGCTACACCTTC CASSLAGAGYTF
. TRBJ2-5 TRBV4-3 TRBD2 TGCGCCAGCAGCCGCACAGCGGGGTTCCAAGAGACCCAGTACTTC CASSRTAGFQETQYF
. TRBJ1-1 TRBV7-2 . TGTGCCAGCAGCTGGAGCGGGGCTGAAGCTTTCTTT CASSWSGAEAFF